The 17 T cell receptor beta chains below come from one sample, sequenced in a study of tumor-infiltrating lymphocytes in primary liver carcinoma. For each extraction, RNA and DNA were obtained together from approximately 20-30 mg of unsorted bulk tissue. Synthesis of TCR beta cDNA was carried out from 450 to 650 ng total RNA with a constant-region primer. ARM-PCR, slightly modified, supplied the TCR beta libraries through three nested multiplex PCR rounds. The first two PCR rounds used TRBV1-TRBV30 primers with a Cbeta primer, about 9 cycles each. TCRdb independently ran MiXCR on the multiplex PCR reads; one entry per CDR3 protein. The sample contains about 78,000 distinct CDR3 sequences, roughly two thirds of which appear only once. Sequences were obtained from liver tumor tissue from sampling region 4. Subset here: tumor region T4, right-lateral pole. The receptors were gathered from a woman aged 55 to 70 with primary liver carcinoma and hepatitis B virus infection.

This clonotype was detected ten times or more. The chain employs TRBV5-8 and TRBJ2-5, with 11 positions matching TRBD1. Germline V gene data show CDR1 as SGHTS and CDR2 as YDEGEE. There are 15 residues in the CDR3. With 3 bases clipped from V and 5 bases from J, the junction kept 6 bases outside the gene matches. The CDR3 sequence: CASSSRTGGDETQYF. CDR3 nucleotide sequence: TGTGCCAGCAGCTCCCGGACAGGGGGCGATGAGACCCAGTACTTC.

Worth noting for this clonotype: Germline is not matched at one junction end, which may reflect a read error. The chain employs TRBV11-3 and TRBJ1-2; no clear D gene. Germline lookup yields CDR1 SGHNT and CDR2 YENEEA. This CDR3 has 12 residues. The CDR3 here is CAGNPTIAAIYF. The CDR3, as DNA: TGTGCCGGCAACCCAACTATAGCGGCTATATACTTC.

As for this clonotype: Mismatch with germline at one junction end may stem from a read error. The gene calls are TRBV11-2 and TRBJ2-7; 7 nucleotides agree with TRBD2. CDR1 is SGHAT and CDR2 is FQNNGV in the germline V gene. This CDR3 spans 15 amino acids. DNA of the CDR3: TGCGCCAGCAGCTCGACCGGGACTACCCTATACGGGCAGTGCTTC. Protein: CASSSTGTTLYGQCF.

In regard to this clonotype: The conserved closing phenylalanine or tryptophan is absent in this CDR3, likely reflecting a read error. The chain joins TRBV14 to TRBJ1-2; D gene uncertain. V was clipped by 1 base and J by 3 bases, with 6 bases between them. This CDR3 has 13 amino acids. The germline gives CDR1 SGHDN, CDR2 FVKESK. The CDR3 sequence is CASSQGPDYGYTS. The CDR3 coding sequence is TGTGCCAGCAGCCAAGGACCGGACTATGGCTACACCTCC.

A word on this clonotype: A read error may be the cause here, since a much bigger clone is one base away. The chain employs TRBV6-1 and TRBJ2-6, with D maybe TRBD1 (6 bases). Germline values: CDR1 MNHNS, CDR2 SASEGT. The CDR3 loop spans 16 amino acids. In nucleotides, the CDR3 is TGTGCCAGCAGGAGGACAGTCTACTCTGGGGTCAACGTCCTGACTTTC. It translates to CASRRTVYSGVNVLTF.

As for this clonotype: The conserved phenylalanine or tryptophan is not found at the CDR3 terminus, so this likely reflects a read error. This chain connects TRBV11-2 to TRBJ2-2, with D possibly being TRBD2 (5 bases). Germline CDR1 is SGHAT and CDR2 is FQNNGV. The CDR3 is 13 residues long. The V gene lost 5 bases and the J gene lost 8 bases, with 12 bases spanning the gap. CDR3 region: CASSLYRTGELFI. For the CDR3, the DNA is TGTGCCAGCAGCCTATATAGGACTGGGGAGCTGTTTATT.

This clonotype occurred many times. The chain links TRBV30 to TRBJ2-5; tentative D call: TRBD2 (5 bases). Germline lookup yields CDR1 GTSNPN and CDR2 SVGIG (reference sequence). The CDR3 is 15 residues long. V lost 1 base and J lost 5, with 17 bases in between. CDR3 residues: CAWSGGAARWETQYF. As DNA, the CDR3 is TGTGCCTGGAGTGGGGGAGCGGCGCGATGGGAGACCCAGTACTTC. The full variable domain, its missing parts supplied by reference TRBV30 and TRBJ2-5, is SQTIHQWPATLVQPVGSPLSLECTVEGTSNPNLYWYRQAAGRGLQLLFYSVGIGQISSEVPQNLSASRPQDRQFILSSKKLLLSDSGFYLCAWSGGAARWETQYFGPGTRLLVL.

The chain employs TRBV13 and TRBJ2-3, with D unresolved. V lost 4 bases and J lost 0, with 14 bases in between. CDR1 and CDR2 (germline): PRHDT, FYEKMQ (reference sequence). The CDR3 consists of 16 residues. The CDR3 protein is CASSSPRHDSTDTQYF. The CDR3 coding sequence is TGTGCCAGCAGCTCACCCCGGCATGATAGCACAGATACGCAGTATTTT.

As to this clonotype: This sequence may be a read error, since a much larger clone differs from it by one base. The chain combines TRBV5-6 with TRBJ1-2, with 8 bases lining up with TRBD1. Germline V lookup: CDR1 SGHDT, CDR2 YYEEEE. Unmatched junction bases numbered 15, after V lost 6 bases and J lost 8 bases. The length of the CDR3 is 15 residues. CDR3 coding DNA: TGTGCCAGCAACTGGGGGACAGGCCTGAGGCGAGGCTACACCTTC. Translated, it gives CASNWGTGLRRGYTF.

This clonotype was seen more than once but under ten times. The chain recombines TRBV19 with TRBJ2-3; 7 bases are a match to TRBD2. The ends lost 8 bases at V and 0 bases at J; junction bases unmatched: 8. This CDR3 is built from 15 residues. CDR1 and CDR2 (germline): LNHDA, SQIVND (reference sequence). CDR3 region: CASSRGSGSTDTQYF. CDR3 DNA sequence: TGTGCCAGTTCTCGGGGTAGCGGGAGCACAGATACGCAGTATTTT.

This clonotype was picked up many times. This chain joins TRBV7-8 and TRBJ1-6; weak D call: TRBD1 (5 bases). Germline CDR1 reads SGHVS; CDR2 reads FQNEAQ. Trimming took off 2 bases at V and 10 bases at J, with 12 bases between the two ends. This CDR3 is 14 amino acids long. DNA for the CDR3: TGTGCCAGCAGCTTACTTAGGGGAAGCTCACCCCTCCACTTT. It is translated as CASSLLRGSSPLHF.

About this clonotype: Relative to the germline gene, one junction end is altered; a read error may explain this. The chain uses TRBV11-2 and TRBJ2-3; D is ambiguous. The CDR3 loop spans 14 amino acids. CDR1 SGHAT and CDR2 FQNNGV come from the germline V gene. CDR3 coding DNA: TGTGCCAGCAGCCCCGTGGGCCGGGCAGATACGCAGTACTTT. Protein product: CASSPVGRADTQYF.

The chain has TRBV11-3 and TRBJ2-1; tentative D call: TRBD1 (6 bases). Per germline, CDR1 SGHNT and CDR2 YENEEA. The CDR3 is made up of 17 amino acids. As DNA, the CDR3 is TGTATCAGCAGCTCCCTGGGGGCGCGGATCATGGGCAATGAGCAGTTCTTC. The encoded protein is CISSSLGARIMGNEQFF.

Concerning this clonotype itself: A much larger clone lies a single base off, so this may be a read error. This chain uses TRBV5-4 with TRBJ2-3; 7 nucleotides line up with TRBD2. This CDR3 contains 17 residues. From germline, CDR1 is SGHNT and CDR2 YYREEE (reference sequence). CDR3 amino acids: CTSSFPRLAEGLGTQYF. In DNA, the CDR3 is TGTACCAGCAGCTTCCCTCGACTAGCAGAGGGCCTCGGTACGCAGTATTTT.

This clonotype was detected only once. This rearrangement joins TRBV6-1 to TRBJ2-2; no clear D gene. Germline V gene sequence: CDR1 MNHNS, CDR2 SASEGT. The V and J ends lost 5 bases and 10 bases respectively, with 20 bases between them. CDR3 length: 15 residues. CDR3 residues: CASSFLERGAEELFF. In DNA form, the CDR3 reads TGTGCCAGCAGTTTCTTGGAGAGAGGCGCCGAGGAGCTGTTTTTT.

This clonotype was counted at least ten times. V and J are TRBV2 and TRBJ1-6, with D unresolved. The CDR3 contains 13 residues. V dropped 1 base and J dropped 10 bases, with 8 bases sitting between them. Germline CDR1 SNHLY, CDR2 FYNNEI. CDR3 bases: TGTGCCAGCAGTGAAGGGAGATCCTCACCCCTCCACTTT. This sequence encodes CASSEGRSSPLHF. The full variable domain, in which reference TRBV2 and TRBJ1-6 provide the parts outside the CDR3, is EPEVTQTPSHQVTQMGQEVILRCVPISNHLYFYWYRQILGQKVEFLVSFYNNEISEKSEIFDDQFSVERPDGSNFTLKIRSTKLEDSAMYFCASSEGRSSPLHFGNGTRLTVT.

With regard to this clonotype: Given a much more abundant clone one base away, this may be a read error. The genes are TRBV6-4 and TRBJ2-3, with 12 bases fitting TRBD2. J gave up 1 base and V 5 bases, and 4 bases lay outside the gene matches. CDR1 MRHNA and CDR2 SNTAGT come from the germline V gene. The CDR3 spans 16 residues. CDR3 nucleotide sequence: TGTGCCAGCAGTACGGCTAGCGGGAGGGGCACAGATACGCAGTATTTT. This gives the protein CASSTASGRGTDTQYF.